These T cell receptor beta chains were read from a single sample in a study of blood T cell repertoires in COVID-19. The assay was immunoSEQ multiplex PCR, and TCRdb's table has in-frame clones only and misses some. The profile shows 150,000 to 200,000 clones, around 88% of them singletons. Sequenced input: PBMCs or T cells enriched from blood (not recorded which). The receptor source for this set is a young woman who had recovered from COVID-19. The CDR3 runs from the conserved cysteine through the conserved F or W. D genes are given only for firm matches. Rows may omit the clone size; those that give it use once, few, many or a size class.

NA | TRBD1 | TRBJ2-5 | TRBV28 | 14 | TGTGCCAGCAGTTCCCCCGGACAGGCAGAGACCCAGTACTTC | CASSSPGQAETQYF
NA | NA | TRBJ2-7 | TRBV28 | 13 | TGTGCCAGCAGTCCCCGGTCGGGGGTCGAGCAGTACTTC | CASSPRSGVEQYF
NA | NA | TRBJ1-1 | TRBV27 | 13 | TGTGCCAGCAGCTGGAGTATGAACACTGAAGCTTTCTTT | CASSWSMNTEAFF
NA | NA | TRBJ1-1 | TRBV5-1 | 13 | TGCGCCAGCAGCTTGGCCGGCAGGGGATCAGCTTTCTTT | CASSLAGRGSAFF
NA | NA | TRBJ1-1 | TRBV9 | 13 | TGTGCCAGCAACGGAGGGGCAGACGCTGAAGCTTTCTTT | CASNGGADAEAFF
NA | TRBD2 | TRBJ2-3 | TRBV10-3 | 14 | TGTGCCATCAGAGGGACTAGCGGGAGCGATACGCAGTATTTT | CAIRGTSGSDTQYF
once | NA | TRBJ2-1 | TRBV5-1 | 14 | TGCGCCAGCAGCTTTGGGGGGAGCTACAATGAGCAGTTCTTC | CASSFGGSYNEQFF
NA | NA | TRBJ2-1 | TRBV12-3/TRBV12-4 | 13 | TGTGCCAGCAGATCTCCTGGGCACAATGAGCAGTTCTTC | CASRSPGHNEQFF
NA | TRBD1 | TRBJ2-4 | TRBV6-1 | 16 | TGTGCCAGCAGTGAAGCAGACGGGACAGCCTTAAACATTCAGTACTTC | CASSEADGTALNIQYF
once | NA | TRBJ2-7 | TRBV28 | 12 | TGTGCCAGCGAACAGGGTTCGGACGAGCAGTACTTC | CASEQGSDEQYF
NA | TRBD2 | TRBJ2-1 | TRBV10-2 | 18 | TGCGCCAGCAGTGAGTACCCCGGGACTAGAGGCGCCTACAATGAGCAGTTCTTC | CASSEYPGTRGAYNEQFF
NA | TRBD2 | TRBJ2-1 | TRBV28 | 15 | TGTGCCAGCAGTTTTACTAGCGGGAGGCGAGGTGAGCAGTTCTTC | CASSFTSGRRGEQFF
NA | NA | TRBJ2-3 | TRBV24-1 | 16 | TGTGCCACCAGTGATCCCTCCCGGGTGGGCACAGATACGCAGTATTTT | CATSDPSRVGTDTQYF
NA | TRBD2 | TRBJ2-5 | TRBV5-6 | 17 | TGTGCCAGCAGCTCGGGACTAGCGGGAGGGTTTGGGGAGACCCAGTACTTC | CASSSGLAGGFGETQYF
NA | NA | TRBJ1-2 | TRBV28 | 14 | TGTGCCAGCAGTTTAATGCCCGGAGCTCATGGCTACACCTTC | CASSLMPGAHGYTF